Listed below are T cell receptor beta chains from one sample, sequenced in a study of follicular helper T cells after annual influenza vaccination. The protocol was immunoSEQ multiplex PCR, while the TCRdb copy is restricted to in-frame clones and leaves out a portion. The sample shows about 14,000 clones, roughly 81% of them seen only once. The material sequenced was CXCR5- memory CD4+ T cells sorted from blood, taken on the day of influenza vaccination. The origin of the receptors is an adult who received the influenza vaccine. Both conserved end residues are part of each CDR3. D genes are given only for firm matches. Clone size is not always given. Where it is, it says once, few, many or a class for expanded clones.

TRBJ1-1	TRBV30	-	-	CAWSVARRMNTEAFF	TGTGCCTGGAGTGTAGCTCGGCGCATGAACACTGAAGCTTTCTTT
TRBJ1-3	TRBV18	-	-	CASSPPSPGNTIYF	TGTGCCAGCTCACCACCGAGTCCGGGAAACACCATATATTTT
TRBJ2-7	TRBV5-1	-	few	CASSSYGGQWNEQYF	TGCGCCAGCAGCTCATATGGGGGGCAGTGGAACGAGCAGTACTTC
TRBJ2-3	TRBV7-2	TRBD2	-	CASSGGLTDTQYF	TGTGCCAGCTCGGGGGGGCTAACAGATACGCAGTATTTT
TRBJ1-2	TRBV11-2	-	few	CASSELVRYGYTF	TGTGCCAGCAGCGAACTAGTTCGCTATGGCTACACCTTC
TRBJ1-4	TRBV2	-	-	CASSQGVTNEKLFF	TGTGCCAGCAGCCAGGGTGTGACTAATGAAAAACTGTTTTTT
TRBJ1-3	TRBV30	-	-	CAWNSGNTIYF	TGTGCCTGGAACTCTGGAAACACCATATATTTT
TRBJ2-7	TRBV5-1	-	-	CASSLGVEGYEQYF	TGCGCCAGCAGCTTGGGGGTTGAGGGCTACGAGCAGTACTTC
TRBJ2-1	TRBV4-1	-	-	CASSQRGREQFF	TGCGCCAGCAGCCAAAGAGGCCGTGAGCAGTTCTTC
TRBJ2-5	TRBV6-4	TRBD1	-	CASSVRGRGQQETQYF	TGTGCCAGCAGTGTCCGGGGCAGGGGGCAGCAAGAGACCCAGTACTTC
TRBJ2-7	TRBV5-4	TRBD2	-	CASSFSGGVTYEQYF	TGTGCCAGCAGCTTTAGCGGGGGCGTAACCTACGAGCAGTACTTC
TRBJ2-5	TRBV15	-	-	CATSRDPAQETQYF	TGTGCCACCAGCAGAGATCCAGCACAAGAGACCCAGTACTTC
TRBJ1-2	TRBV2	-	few	CASSDRVYYGYTF	TGTGCCAGCAGTGACAGGGTGTACTATGGCTACACCTTC
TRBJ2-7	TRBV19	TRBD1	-	CASPAKGAGTGFSRPYEQYF	TGTGCCAGCCCCGCAAAGGGAGCCGGGACAGGGTTCAGTCGACCCTACGAGCAGTACTTC
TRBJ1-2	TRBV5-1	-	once	CASSGSQGDGYTF	TGCGCCAGCAGCGGAAGCCAGGGAGATGGCTACACCTTC
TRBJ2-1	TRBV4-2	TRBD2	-	CASSQVNPRLAGGASNEQFF	TGTGCCAGCAGCCAAGTTAACCCCCGACTAGCGGGGGGGGCCTCCAATGAGCAGTTCTTC
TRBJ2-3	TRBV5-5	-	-	CASSLRGRASTDTQYF	TGTGCCAGCAGCTTGCGGGGCAGGGCCAGCACAGATACGCAGTATTTT